These 20 T cell receptor beta chains were all obtained from the same sample, sequenced in a study of T cells in localized non-small cell lung cancer. Generated by immunoSEQ multiplex PCR, the TCRdb table keeps only in-frame clones and is missing some. The repertoire includes approximately 41,000 clones, roughly 91% of them detected once, and about 10% sits in the top ten. The material sequenced was PBMCs, taken before any cancer treatment. The receptor set was obtained from a woman aged 35 to 69 with stage II lung adenocarcinoma.

This chain uses TRBV7-2 with TRBJ2-3, with a weak D call TRBD1 (6 bases). Trimming took 5 bases from V and 6 from J, leaving 24 bases between them. The CDR3 extends over 17 amino acids. CDR1 is SGHTA and CDR2 is FQGNSA in the germline V gene. CDR3 in DNA: TGTGCCAGCAGCCCTATTGGGGCCGACAGGCCTCAGGATACGCAGTATTTT. Protein product: CASSPIGADRPQDTQYF. The variable domain in full, with the rest retrieved from reference TRBV7-2 and TRBJ2-3, is GAGVSQSPSNKVTEKGKDVELRCDPISGHTALYWYRQSLGQGLEFLIYFQGNSAPDKSGLPSDRFSAERTGGSVSTLTIQRTQQEDSAVYLCASSPIGADRPQDTQYFGPGTRLTVL.

The V and J genes are TRBV28 and TRBJ1-6, with 7 bases fitting TRBD1. The length of the CDR3 is 15 residues. The V gene's germline CDR1 is MDHEN and CDR2 SYDVKM. Unmatched junction bases numbered 7, after V lost 7 bases and J lost 4 bases. As DNA, the CDR3 is TGTGCCAGCAACCCGACAGGGAGATATAATTCACCCCTCCACTTT. Translation: CASNPTGRYNSPLHF.

J is TRBJ1-2 and V is TRBV7-2; the match to TRBD1 covers 11 bases. The ends lost 5 bases at V and 8 bases at J; junction bases unmatched: 4. The V gene's germline CDR1 is SGHTA and CDR2 FQGNSA. The CDR3 covers 13 residues. This CDR3 reads CASSRTGGEGYTF. CDR3 bases: TGTGCCAGCAGCCGGACAGGGGGCGAAGGCTACACCTTC.

The chain recombines TRBV5-7 with TRBJ1-4; TRBD1 is a possible D gene (5 bases). TRBV5-7 is marked as an open reading frame, function uncertain. The germline V and J ends were trimmed by 3 bases and 0 bases, with 9 bases remaining between them. The CDR3 is made up of 15 amino acids. The chain's CDR3 is CASSSRGATNEKLFF. Here the CDR3 DNA reads TGTGCCAGCAGCTCTAGGGGCGCAACTAATGAAAAACTGTTTTTT.

The chain combines TRBV11-2 with TRBJ1-6, with D possibly matching TRBD1 (5 bases). CDR1 and CDR2 (germline): SGHAT, FQNNGV. V lost 2 bases and J 0 bases, leaving 5 bases between the germline ends. The CDR3 has 15 amino acids. The CDR3 DNA sequence: TGTGCCAGCAGCTTACAGGGCTCCTATAATTCACCCCTCCACTTT. This encodes CASSLQGSYNSPLHF.

This rearrangement joins TRBV5-1 to TRBJ2-7, with a possible D match to TRBD1 (5 bases). This CDR3 is 13 amino acids long. Germline CDR1 SGHRS, CDR2 YFSETQ. Trimming took off 3 bases at V and 2 bases at J, with 9 bases between the two ends. The CDR3 here is CASSSSRAYEQYF. CDR3 coding DNA: TGCGCCAGCAGCTCCAGCAGGGCCTACGAGCAGTACTTC.

The chain has TRBV14 and TRBJ1-3; D gene uncertain. The CDR3 is 12 residues long. Germline values: CDR1 SGHDN, CDR2 FVKESK. Deletions cut 3 bases from V and 8 bases from J, with 8 bases between. Here the CDR3 DNA reads TGTGCCAGCAGCCATTTCGAACACACCATATATTTT. Protein sequence: CASSHFEHTIYF.

In regard to this clone: The junction differs from germline at one of its ends, possibly a read error. This chain uses TRBV5-5 with TRBJ1-5; 8 positions agree with TRBD1. This CDR3 has 15 residues. Germline V gene sequence: CDR1 SGHKS, CDR2 YYEKEE (reference sequence). CDR3 bases: TGTGCCAGCAGCTACCGGACAGGGAGCAGTCAGCCCCAGCATTTT. Protein product: CASSYRTGSSQPQHF.

J is TRBJ2-7 and V is TRBV28; 7 positions match TRBD2. This CDR3 contains 14 residues. With 2 bases clipped from V and 5 bases from J, the junction kept 6 bases outside the gene matches. Germline assignment: CDR1 MDHEN and CDR2 SYDVKM. CDR3 bases: TGTGCCAGCAGTTTAGCGGGAGAGATCCACGAGCAGTACTTC. Translation: CASSLAGEIHEQYF.

The genes are TRBV5-6 and TRBJ2-7; 7 nucleotides agree with TRBD2. The J segment lost 5 bases and the V segment lost 0 bases, leaving 5 bases of the junction unmatched. Germline V gene sequence: CDR1 SGHDT, CDR2 YYEEEE. The CDR3 consists of 14 residues. This CDR3 is CASSLGGEGNEQYF. The CDR3 DNA sequence: TGTGCCAGCAGCTTGGGTGGGGAGGGTAACGAGCAGTACTTC.

This chain connects TRBV7-9 to TRBJ2-3; 8 positions match TRBD2. Germline CDR1 and CDR2: SEHNR and FQNEAQ (reference sequence). The V and J ends lost 5 bases and 6 bases, in that order; junction bases with no gene match: 10. The CDR3 extends over 15 amino acids. CDR3 loop: CASSARGTRVDTQYF. As DNA, the CDR3 is TGTGCCAGCAGCGCCCGTGGGACTAGGGTGGATACGCAGTATTTT. Variable domain in full (rest from reference TRBV7-9 and TRBJ2-3): DTGVSQNPRHKITKRGQNVTFRCDPISEHNRLYWYRQTLGQGPEFLTYFQNEAQLEKSRLLSDRFSAERPKGSFSTLEIQRTEQGDSAMYLCASSARGTRVDTQYFGPGTRLTVL.

The gene calls are TRBV15 and TRBJ2-3; D gene unclear. The CDR3 has 14 residues. The germline CDR1 and CDR2 sequences are LNHNV and YYDKDF (reference sequence). The V end was cut by 0 bases, the J end by 0 bases, with 4 bases between. In nucleotides, the CDR3 is TGTGCCACCAGCAGAGAGGGCAGCACAGATACGCAGTATTTT. Protein product: CATSREGSTDTQYF.

This clone was seen only a few times. This CDR3 reads CATSRYTGIEAFF. CDR3 nucleotide sequence: TGTGCCACTTCACGCTACACAGGGATTGAAGCTTTCTTT. This sequence joins TRBV6-1 and TRBJ1-1; weak D call: TRBD1 (6 bases). This CDR3 has 13 amino acids. The germline gives CDR1 MNHNS, CDR2 SASEGT. The ends were cut back, 10 bases at V and 7 bases at J, with 19 bases in the middle.

V usage is TRBV28 and J usage is TRBJ1-5, with TRBD1 as a possible D gene (5 bases). Germline CDR1 and CDR2: MDHEN and SYDVKM. This CDR3 is 15 amino acids long. Trimming pared 2 bases from V and 6 bases from J, leaving 14 bases between. The CDR3 nucleotides are TGTGCCAGCAGTTTAACTGCAGGGAACACTCAGCCCCAGCATTTT. Translated, it gives CASSLTAGNTQPQHF. The variable domain in full, completed from reference TRBV28 and TRBJ1-5, reads DVKVTQSSRYLVKRTGEKVFLECVQDMDHENMFWYRQDPGLGLRLIYFSYDVKMKEKGDIPEGYSVSREKKERFSLILESASTNQTSMYLCASSLTAGNTQPQHFGDGTRLSIL.

This chain links TRBV28 with TRBJ2-7; no definite D call. The germline V gene has CDR1 MDHEN and CDR2 SYDVKM. The CDR3 has 11 residues. The V gene lost 5 bases and the J gene lost 2 bases, with 4 bases spanning the gap. The DNA for the CDR3 is TGTGCCAGCAGTCTCACCTACGAGCAGTACTTC. This translates into CASSLTYEQYF.

The chain links TRBV19 to TRBJ2-7; weak D call: TRBD1 (6 bases). CDR3 length equals 14 residues. The V gene's germline CDR1 is LNHDA and CDR2 SQIVND (reference sequence). Trimming took 5 bases from V and 0 from J, leaving 11 bases between them. In DNA form, the CDR3 reads TGTGCCAGTAGTTTAAGGACAGCCTCCTACGAGCAGTACTTC. Translated, it gives CASSLRTASYEQYF.

The chain links TRBV18 to TRBJ2-5; D could derive from TRBD1 or TRBD2 (5 bases each). This CDR3 is 13 amino acids long. Trimming left V 6 bases short and J 4 bases short, with 12 bases between. From germline, CDR1 is KGHSH and CDR2 LQKENI. The CDR3 bases are TGTGCCAGCTCGCCTACGAGGGGAGAGACCCAGTACTTC. It yields the protein CASSPTRGETQYF.

This clone was counted between two and nine times. This chain joins TRBV19 and TRBJ1-2; no reliable D call. The ends were cut back, 8 bases at V and 8 bases at J, with 6 bases in the middle. The CDR3 is 9 residues long. Germline CDR1 is LNHDA and CDR2 is SQIVND (reference sequence). This chain's CDR3 is CASGWGYTF. The CDR3 DNA sequence: TGTGCCAGTGGTTGGGGCTACACCTTC.

The rearrangement uses TRBV4-1 and TRBJ1-1; D is ambiguous. In germline, CDR1 is MGHRA, CDR2 YSYEKL. V was clipped by 0 bases and J by 0 bases, with 14 bases between them. There are 17 residues in the CDR3. The CDR3 nucleotides read TGCGCCAGCAGCCAAGATGCCCATACAGAAATGAACACTGAAGCTTTCTTT. Protein product: CASSQDAHTEMNTEAFF.

V usage is TRBV19 and J usage is TRBJ1-4; weak D call: TRBD1 (5 bases). The length of the CDR3 is 14 residues. The V end lost 6 bases, the J end lost 7 bases, and 15 bases lay between the germline ends. From germline, CDR1 is LNHDA and CDR2 SQIVND (reference sequence). Here the CDR3 DNA reads TGTGCCAGTAGCCAGTTCCATAGGGGTGAAAAACTGTTTTTT. Protein sequence: CASSQFHRGEKLFF.